One sample yielded the 26 T cell receptor beta chains listed below, sequenced in a study of T cell clonality in common variable immunodeficiency (dated by TCRdb to between 2015 and 2016). Library preparation used the immunoSEQ multiplex PCR assay. TCRdb obtained this table from immuneACCESS and retained in-frame rearrangements with V and J assigned. These tables miss some clones; where compared with another copy, unresolved V genes account for less than half of the shortfall, and the remainder is unexplained. The data for this sample show about 52,000 clones, each detected more than once. The leading ten clones occupy just over 2% of the sample. Input material: peripheral blood mononuclear cells. These receptors all come from a person aged 18 to 75 in good health.

For this clone: The read terminates 3 residues before the CDR3 end, so the remaining end is supplied by the germline J gene. The V gene is TRBV19, the J gene TRBJ1-5, with 7 bases identical to TRBD1. The junction had 4 bases not matched to a gene; V was cut back by 1 base and J by 7 bases. CDR1 is LNHDA and CDR2 is SQIVND in the germline V gene (reference sequence). This CDR3 region has 14 residues. The sequenced part of the CDR3 DNA is TGTGCCAGTAGTATAGTCGCGGACAGGCAGCCC. Its translation is CASSIVADRQP. The whole CDR3 reads CASSIVADRQPQHF.

About this clone itself: The CDR3 goes on 3 residues after the read ends, and that part is filled in from the germline J gene. This same CDR3 is encoded by further DNA sequences in the sample. The chain is built from TRBV18 and TRBJ1-1; tentatively, D is TRBD1 (5 bases). Trimming took 3 bases from V and 1 from J, leaving 12 bases between them. Germline loops: CDR1 KGHSH, CDR2 LQKENI. The CDR3 has 15 residues. The DNA read from the CDR3 is TGTGCCAGCTCACCCCAGGGAGAGACGAACACTGAA. Its translation: CASSPQGETNTE. The CDR3 reads in full as CASSPQGETNTEAFF.

Points on this clone: The read comes to an end 3 residues before the CDR3 does, leaving the germline J gene to fill in the end. This chain joins TRBV7-6 and TRBJ2-2, with TRBD1 matching over 7 bases. CDR3 length equals 14 residues. Germline lookup yields CDR1 SGHVS and CDR2 FNYEAQ. The CDR3 DNA, read in part, is TGTGCCAGCAGCTTCGTACAGGGGAATGAAAAG. This encodes CASSFVQGNEK. The entire CDR3 protein reads CASSFVQGNEKLFF.

This clone has a count of ten or more. The CDR3 goes on 3 residues after the read ends, and that part is filled in from the germline J gene. The chain joins TRBV12-3 or TRBV12-4 to TRBJ2-3, with TRBD2 matching 8 bases. This CDR3 has 15 residues. The V and J ends lost 6 bases and 4 bases, in that order; junction bases with no gene match: 9. CDR3 bases read: TGTGCCAGCAGGCCCCGAGGGCGGGGGGCAGATACG. Amino acid sequence: CASRPRGRGADT. The entire CDR3 protein reads CASRPRGRGADTQYF.

This clone was recorded at least ten times. Partial CDR3 DNA: TGTGCCAGCAGCTTCCCAGCGGGAGAAAACATT. As protein: CASSFPAGENI. The full CDR3 protein is CASSFPAGENIQYF. The chain couples TRBV11-2 to TRBJ2-4, with 8 bases aligning to TRBD2. The CDR3 is cut off 3 residues early in the read; its end comes from the germline J gene. This CDR3 spans 14 amino acids. Germline V gives CDR1 SGHAT, CDR2 FQNNGV. V gave up 3 bases and J gave up 5 bases; unmatched junction bases: 3.

This clone was seen ten or more times. The read terminates 3 residues before the CDR3 end, so the remaining end is supplied by the germline J gene. The rearrangement joins TRBV4-1 to TRBJ2-5; 7 bases match TRBD2. CDR1 is MGHRA and CDR2 is YSYEKL in the germline V gene. The CDR3 covers 17 residues. Trimming removed 3 bases from V and 5 bases from J; junction bases left unmatched: 15. Incomplete CDR3 DNA: TGCGCCAGCAGCCAGATGACTGGCGGGAGCTCTCCGGAGACC. Its translation is CASSQMTGGSSPET. The full CDR3 protein reads CASSQMTGGSSPETQYF.

This clone was detected many times. The CDR3 end lies 3 residues beyond the end of the read and is filled in from the germline J gene. Other DNA sequences in the same sample also yield this CDR3. V gene TRBV7-7 combines with J gene TRBJ2-3; 7 nucleotides align to TRBD2. The V segment lost 0 bases and the J segment 4 bases; nucleotides outside the gene matches: 1. The CDR3 totals 14 residues. The germline V gene has CDR1 SSHAT and CDR2 FNYEAQ (reference sequence). CDR3 region: CASSLAGGSDTQYF. CDR3 DNA, as far as it was read: TGTGCCAGCAGCTTAGCGGGGGGGTCAGATACG.

This clone has only a few counts. The CDR3 is cut off 3 residues early in the read; its end comes from the germline J gene. The V gene is TRBV5-1, the J gene TRBJ2-7, with 11 bases lining up with TRBD2. The junction had 7 bases not matched to a gene; V was cut back by 7 bases and J by 4 bases. Germline V gene lookup returns CDR1 SGHRS and CDR2 YFSETQ. The CDR3 sequence is 14 residues long. CDR3 DNA, as far as it was read: TGCGCCAGCGGAATTACTAGCGGGAGTTACGAG. Translated, it gives CASGITSGSYE. In full, the CDR3 is CASGITSGSYEQYF.

This clone was recorded many times. The CDR3 extends 3 residues past the end of the read, so its final part is completed from the germline J gene. V gene TRBV10-3 combines with J gene TRBJ2-5; 8 bases fit TRBD2. This CDR3 is built from 16 residues. The V gene's germline CDR1 is ENHRY and CDR2 SYGVKD. J gave up 5 bases and V 0 bases, and 8 bases lay outside the gene matches. Here the CDR3 reads CAISESGAGEGETQYF. CDR3 bases read: TGTGCCATCAGTGAGTCCGGAGCGGGAGAGGGGGAGACC.

This clone was picked up a small number of times. The read stops 3 residues short of the end of the CDR3; the missing end is completed from the germline J gene. The chain joins TRBV10-3 to TRBJ2-1; 8 bases are shared with TRBD2. With V trimmed by 10 bases and J by 8 bases, 4 bases remained unmatched. Per germline, CDR1 ENHRY and CDR2 SYGVKD. The CDR3 has 11 residues. CDR3 DNA, as far as it was read: TGTGCCACCACGGGGGGGTATGAG. Encoded protein: CATTGGYE. The CDR3 in its entirety is CATTGGYEQFF.

This clone was found many times. The CDR3 end is not reached by the read, which stops 3 residues before it; the germline J gene fills it in. Different DNA sequences within this sample yield the same CDR3. V and J are TRBV30 and TRBJ2-2; 7 bases align to TRBD1. The CDR3 totals 15 residues. V dropped 5 bases and J dropped 3; count of bases not matched to a gene: 9. Per germline, CDR1 GTSNPN and CDR2 SVGIG (reference sequence). CDR3: CAWRHNRGDTGELFF. Incomplete CDR3 DNA: TGTGCCTGGCGACATAACAGGGGCGACACCGGGGAG.

This clone was counted ten times or more. The read stops 3 residues short of the end of the CDR3; the missing end is completed from the germline J gene. This chain links TRBV30 with TRBJ1-6; the match to TRBD1 covers 7 bases. The V gene's germline CDR1 is GTSNPN and CDR2 SVGIG (reference sequence). The V gene end was trimmed by 4 bases and the J gene end by 7 bases; junction bases not matched to a gene: 4. The CDR3 spans 13 residues. The sequenced CDR3 bases are TGTGCCTGGACTGAACAGGGGAATTCACCC. It codes for CAWTEQGNSP. The whole CDR3 region reads CAWTEQGNSPLHF.

This clone was seen ten or more times. The read stops 3 residues short of the end of the CDR3; the missing end is completed from the germline J gene. The chain couples TRBV6-4 to TRBJ2-5; 8 positions match TRBD2. The germline V gene encodes CDR1 MRHNA and CDR2 SNTAGT. This CDR3 contains 13 residues. V gave up 4 bases and J gave up 5 bases; unmatched junction bases: 3. The CDR3 protein is CASSALAGETQYF. The sequenced CDR3 bases are TGTGCCAGCAGTGCCTTAGCGGGGGAGACC.

This clone was observed many times. The CDR3 end lies 3 residues beyond the end of the read and is filled in from the germline J gene. The chain joins TRBV4-2 to TRBJ1-6, with D possibly matching TRBD1 (6 bases). This CDR3 contains 16 residues. The V end was cut by 4 bases, the J end by 0 bases, with 10 bases between. Germline CDR1 reads LGHNA; CDR2 reads YNFKEQ. CDR3 DNA (partial): TGTGCCAGCAGCCCAGACAGGAACTCCTATAATTCACCC. Translated, it gives CASSPDRNSYNSP. In full, the CDR3 is CASSPDRNSYNSPLHF.

This clone appeared many times. The missing CDR3 end, 3 residues past where the read stops, is filled in from the germline J gene. This rearrangement joins TRBV30 to TRBJ1-1; D possibly corresponds to TRBD1 (6 bases). Germline CDR1 and CDR2: GTSNPN and SVGIG (reference sequence). The CDR3 runs to 14 residues. The CDR3 sequence: CAWSVGQGSEVAFF. The DNA read from the CDR3 is TGTGCCTGGAGTGTCGGGCAGGGGTCAGAAGTT. The variable domain in full, with the rest retrieved from reference TRBV30 and TRBJ1-1, is SQTIHQWPATLVQPVGSPLSLECTVEGTSNPNLYWYRQAAGRGLQLLFYSVGIGQISSEVPQNLSASRPQDRQFILSSKKLLLSDSGFYLCAWSVGQGSEVAFFGQGTRLTVV.

This clone came up many times. The CDR3 is cut off 3 residues early in the read; its end comes from the germline J gene. This chain uses TRBV2 with TRBJ2-7; D gene ambiguous. From germline, CDR1 is SNHLY and CDR2 FYNNEI. This CDR3 is built from 15 residues. V was clipped by 6 bases and J by 0 bases, with 15 bases between them. CDR3 DNA (partial): TGTGCCAGCAGAATAAGGGTACTTAGCTCCTACGAG. It is translated as CASRIRVLSSYE. The entire CDR3 sequence reads CASRIRVLSSYEQYF.

The sample holds many counts of this clone. With the read ending 3 residues before the CDR3 end, the germline J gene is used to fill in that end. V gene TRBV5-5 combines with J gene TRBJ2-7; 9 nucleotides match TRBD2. Trimming cost V 5 bases and J 1 base; bases outside gene matches: 7. CDR3 size: 15 residues. The V gene's germline CDR1 is SGHKS and CDR2 YYEKEE (reference sequence). The CDR3 loop reads CASRLDSGSSYEQYF. The part of the CDR3 DNA that was read is TGTGCCAGCAGACTTGATAGCGGGAGTTCCTACGAG.

In this sample, this clone turned up many times. The read comes to an end 3 residues before the CDR3 does, leaving the germline J gene to fill in the end. The chain recombines TRBV20-1 with TRBJ2-1; 9 nucleotides align to TRBD2. The CDR3 contains 12 residues. Trimming took 6 bases from V and 6 from J; bases not matched to a gene: 3. Germline values: CDR1 DFQATT, CDR2 SNEGSKA (reference sequence). The CDR3: CSAFSGSNEQFF. Incomplete CDR3 DNA: TGCAGTGCCTTTAGCGGGAGCAATGAG.

This clone came up many times. The read gets to within 3 residues of the CDR3 end, and the germline J gene fills in the rest. The chain is built from TRBV30 and TRBJ1-2; D perhaps matches TRBD1 (6 bases). Germline V lookup: CDR1 GTSNPN, CDR2 SVGIG (reference sequence). CDR3 length equals 13 residues. The V end was cut by 2 bases, the J end by 6 bases, with 13 bases between. The CDR3 here is CAWSLQGFDGYTF. The sequenced CDR3 bases are TGTGCCTGGAGTCTACAGGGATTTGATGGC.

This clone was counted ten times or more. The read falls 3 residues short of the CDR3 end, and the missing part is taken from the germline J gene. The rearrangement joins TRBV6-1 to TRBJ2-7, with 8 bases identical to TRBD1. The CDR3 has 14 residues. Trimming removed 1 base from V and 5 bases from J; junction bases left unmatched: 4. Germline loops: CDR1 MNHNS, CDR2 SASEGT. The sequenced CDR3 bases are TGTGCCAGCAGTGAAGGAGGGGACAGGCACGAG. Its translation: CASSEGGDRHE. The entire CDR3 protein is CASSEGGDRHEQYF.

This clone has just a few counts. The CDR3 end falls 3 residues outside the read, so it is completed with the germline J gene. The gene calls are TRBV19 and TRBJ2-1; D might be TRBD2 (5 bases). V lost 3 bases, J lost 8 bases, and 8 bases lay in between. This CDR3 contains 12 residues. Per germline, CDR1 LNHDA and CDR2 SQIVND (reference sequence). The sequenced part of the CDR3 DNA is TGTGCCAGTAGTATTACTAGGGATGAG. Its protein product is CASSITRDE. In full, the CDR3 reads CASSITRDEQFF.

This clone was seen many times. The read is 3 residues too short to cover the CDR3 end, so that end is filled in from the germline J gene. The chain uses TRBV10-3 and TRBJ1-2; D might be TRBD1 (6 bases). Germline lookup yields CDR1 ENHRY and CDR2 SYGVKD. V shed 3 bases and J shed 7 bases, with 6 bases lying between them. CDR3 length: 11 amino acids. The CDR3 spells CAISEGGGYTF. CDR3 DNA (partial): TGTGCCATCAGTGAAGGGGGTGGC.

A remark on this clone: The CDR3 end lies 3 residues beyond the end of the read and is filled in from the germline J gene. This chain links TRBV7-8 with TRBJ2-1; unclear D gene. Germline loops: CDR1 SGHVS, CDR2 FQNEAQ. This CDR3 comprises 14 residues. Trimming took 4 bases from V and 4 from J, leaving 11 bases between them. CDR3 residues: CASSSNSLYNEQFF. CDR3 bases read: TGTGCCAGCAGCTCTAATTCACTGTACAATGAG.

This clone was counted many times. The DNA ends 3 residues before the CDR3 does, and the rest of the CDR3 is filled in from the germline J gene. The V gene is TRBV30, the J gene TRBJ2-7, with 10 bases that match TRBD1. Per the germline V gene, CDR1 is GTSNPN and CDR2 is SVGIG (reference sequence). The CDR3 is 17 residues long. V was clipped by 0 bases and J by 0 bases; unmatched bases: 8. The CDR3 sequence is CAWSVSWGTGVSYEQYF. The DNA read from the CDR3 is TGTGCCTGGAGTGTAAGTTGGGGGACAGGGGTCTCCTACGAG.

This clone has a count of ten or more. The CDR3 end lies 3 residues beyond the end of the read and is filled in from the germline J gene. This chain connects TRBV29-1 to TRBJ1-1; no clear D gene. This CDR3 is built from 12 residues. Trimming pared 7 bases from V and 1 base from J, leaving 10 bases between. The germline gives CDR1 SQVTM, CDR2 ANQGSEA. CDR3 residues: CSAADKNTEAFF. The sequenced CDR3 bases are TGCAGCGCCGCCGACAAGAACACTGAA.

In regard to this clone: The read terminates 3 residues before the CDR3 end, so the remaining end is supplied by the germline J gene. The chain employs TRBV10-2 and TRBJ1-5; D unresolved. The V gene lost 4 bases and the J gene lost 1 base, with 11 bases spanning the gap. The germline CDR1 and CDR2 sequences are WSHSY and SAAADI. The CDR3 runs to 15 residues. CDR3 sequence: CASSGMSGSNQPQHF. The part of the CDR3 DNA that was read is TGCGCCAGCAGTGGAATGTCGGGGAGCAATCAGCCC.